This T cell receptor (beta chain) originates from a study of metastatic and nonmetastatic thyroid tumors. TCRdb re-clonotyped the PCR reads via MiXCR. The sample records approximately 17,000 clones, roughly 24% being singletons. This clone was recorded a few times. What it recognizes is unknown. General observations from the study: Significantly greater TCR beta diversity was reportedly found in malignant thyroid tumors than in benign nodules (in blood and tumor).

Prior to thyroid surgery, none of the patients had received any treatment. The sequencing sample was made of tumor tissue. The TCR sequence derives from a female donor with papillary thyroid cancer or a benign thyroid nodule (not recorded which). Some clones in this sample may be carry-over from other donors' samples.

The CDR3, as DNA: TGTACAAGCAGTCCTGACACCCGGGGGACCCAGTACTTC. Its translation is CTSSPDTRGTQYF. The V call is TRBV6-1, the J call TRBJ2-5; tentative D call: TRBD2 (5 bases). Per the germline V gene, CDR1 is MNHNS and CDR2 is SASEGT. The CDR3 has 13 amino acids.